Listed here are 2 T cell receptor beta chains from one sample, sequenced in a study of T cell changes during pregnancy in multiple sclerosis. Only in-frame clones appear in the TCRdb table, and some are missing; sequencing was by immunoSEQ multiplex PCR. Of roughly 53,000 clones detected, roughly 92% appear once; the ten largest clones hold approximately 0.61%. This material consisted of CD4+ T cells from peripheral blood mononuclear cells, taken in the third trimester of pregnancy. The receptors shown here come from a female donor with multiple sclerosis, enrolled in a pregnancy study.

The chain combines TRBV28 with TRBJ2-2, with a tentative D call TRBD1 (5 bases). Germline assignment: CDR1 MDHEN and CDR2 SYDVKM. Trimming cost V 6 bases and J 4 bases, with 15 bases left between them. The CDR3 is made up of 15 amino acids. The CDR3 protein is CASRRPGWSTGELFF. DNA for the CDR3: TGTGCCAGCAGGCGACCAGGGTGGAGCACCGGGGAGCTGTTTTTT.

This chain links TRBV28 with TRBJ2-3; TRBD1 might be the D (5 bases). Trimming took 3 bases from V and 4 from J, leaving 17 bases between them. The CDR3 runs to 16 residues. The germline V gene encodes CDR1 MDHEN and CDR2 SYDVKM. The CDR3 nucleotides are TGTGCCAGCAGTTTTTCGGTCCCCCAAGGGGCAGATACGCAGTATTTT. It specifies CASSFSVPQGADTQYF.